This T cell receptor beta chain came from a study of technical replicates of blood from four donors. Here immunoSEQ multiplex PCR was the method, and the copy in TCRdb shows in-frame clones only, minus some. The profile shows roughly 70,000 clones, about nine tenths of them singletons. This TCR derives from a human donor in good health. Some clones in this sample may be carry-over from other donors' samples. Sequenced: PBMCs.

The CDR3 DNA follows: TGCGCCAGCAGCCAAGATAGGGACTCCTCTTCAAACTATGGCTACACCTTC. Encoded protein: CASSQDRDSSSNYGYTF. The J gene is TRBJ1-2, the V gene TRBV4-3, with D tentatively TRBD1 (5 bases). CDR1 and CDR2 from the germline V gene are LGHNA and YSLEER. The CDR3 spans 17 residues. Trimming stripped 0 bases from V and 2 bases from J, with 16 bases between.